This TCR beta chain comes out of a study of tissue T cells after allogeneic stem cell transplantation. V lost 0 bases to trimming and J lost 0 bases, with 9 bases between them. The CDR3 length is 16 residues. Germline-derived CDR1 and CDR2 are LGHNA and YNLKQL (reference sequence). Libraries were prepared by immunoSEQ multiplex PCR; TCRdb keeps only in-frame clonotypes and omits some of them. Here the sample spans more than 20,000 clones, 55% to 75% being singletons. The study's findings and limits: Within patients, tissue anatomy strongly shaped TCR repertoire composition.

Remarks on this clone: The antigen is not known. Gene and germline names: mouse. With the read ending 1 residue before the CDR3 end, the germline J gene is used to fill in that end.

The specimen sequenced was spleen. The chain uses TRBV5 and TRBJ1-3; D ambiguous. This sequence was found in a female BALB/c mouse in good health. The strain bears MHC haplotype H2-d. The CDR3 bases that were read are TGTGCCAGCAGCCAAGAATCTGGTTATTCTGGAAATACGCTCTAT. It translates to CASSQESGYSGNTLY. The entire CDR3 is CASSQESGYSGNTLYF.